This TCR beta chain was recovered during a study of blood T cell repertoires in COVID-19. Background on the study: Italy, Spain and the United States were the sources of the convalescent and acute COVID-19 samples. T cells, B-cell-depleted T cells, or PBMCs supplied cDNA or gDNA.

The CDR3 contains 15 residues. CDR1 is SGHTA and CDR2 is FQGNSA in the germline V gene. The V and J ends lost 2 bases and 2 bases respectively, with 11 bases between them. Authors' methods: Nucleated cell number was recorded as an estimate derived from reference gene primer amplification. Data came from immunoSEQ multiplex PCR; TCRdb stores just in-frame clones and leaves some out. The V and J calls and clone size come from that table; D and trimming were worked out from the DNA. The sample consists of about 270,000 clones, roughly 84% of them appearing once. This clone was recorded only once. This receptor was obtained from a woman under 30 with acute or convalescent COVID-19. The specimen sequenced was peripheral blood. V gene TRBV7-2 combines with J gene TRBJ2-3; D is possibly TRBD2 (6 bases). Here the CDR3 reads CASSLNTSPTDTQYF. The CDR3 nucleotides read TGTGCCAGCAGCTTAAATACTAGCCCCACAGATACGCAGTATTTT.